The 9 T cell receptor beta chains presented below share a single source sample, sequenced in a study of beta chain features in type 1 diabetes (dated by TCRdb to between 2018 and 2020). Library method: the immunoSEQ multiplex PCR assay. All of the isolated RNA was reverse transcribed with the High Capacity cDNA Reverse Transcription Kit, so expressed TCRB transcripts were sequenced. TCRdb re-hosts the immuneACCESS table, in-frame sequences only. Its copies lack some clones; in the studies checked, an unresolved V gene accounts for under half of them, and the cause for the rest is not known. This sample holds just over 150,000 clones; roughly 10% were observed only once. Roughly 2% of the sample lies in the top ten. Source material: central memory CD4+ T cells from blood. The receptors here all came from a man aged 18 to 30 in good health.

This clone occurred a few times. The genes are TRBV5-6 and TRBJ2-5; D unresolved. Germline V gives CDR1 SGHDT, CDR2 YYEEEE. The length of the CDR3 is 11 residues. The ends were cut back, 0 bases at V and 4 bases at J, with 1 base in the middle. Here the CDR3 reads CASSLAETQYF. CDR3 coding DNA: TGTGCCAGCAGCTTGGCAGAGACCCAGTACTTC.

The J gene is TRBJ2-1, the V gene TRBV2; no reliable D call. Trimming took 2 bases from V and 7 from J, leaving 15 bases between them. This CDR3 is built from 15 residues. Germline CDR1 and CDR2: SNHLY and FYNNEI. CDR3 sequence reads: CASSEQSVRVNEQFF. Here the CDR3 DNA reads TGTGCCAGCAGTGAACAATCCGTTCGGGTGAATGAGCAGTTCTTC.

This clone has only a few counts. V gene TRBV6-5 combines with J gene TRBJ1-2, with D perhaps matching TRBD1 (6 bases). The V and J ends lost 7 bases and 5 bases respectively, with 11 bases between them. CDR1 and CDR2 from the germline V gene are MNHEY and SVGAGI. The CDR3 totals 12 residues. CDR3 loop: CASTRGRYGYTF. CDR3 in DNA: TGTGCCAGCACGAGGGGGAGGTATGGCTACACCTTC.

The chain links TRBV10-3 to TRBJ2-2; D tentatively fits TRBD1 or TRBD2 (5 bases each). Germline-derived CDR1 and CDR2 are ENHRY and SYGVKD. The CDR3 is 15 amino acids. The ends were cut back, 7 bases at V and 1 base at J, with 13 bases in the middle. The CDR3 sequence is CAITYGTLNTGELFF. In DNA, the CDR3 is TGTGCCATCACGTACGGGACCTTGAACACCGGGGAGCTGTTTTTT.

This clone was seen a few times. This chain links TRBV7-3 with TRBJ2-3, with D perhaps given as TRBD1 or TRBD2 (5 bases each). Trimming cost V 7 bases and J 0 bases, with 8 bases left between them. Per germline, CDR1 SGHTA and CDR2 FQGTGA. The length of the CDR3 is 13 residues. CDR3 region: CASNRDSTDTQYF. The DNA for the CDR3 is TGTGCCAGCAACCGGGACAGCACAGATACGCAGTATTTT.

J is TRBJ2-2 and V is TRBV9, with TRBD2 identical over 8 bases. CDR1 is SGDLS, CDR2 YYNGEE, per germline. The ends lost 4 bases at V and 6 bases at J; junction bases unmatched: 5. This CDR3 has 14 amino acids. Written as DNA, the CDR3 is TGTGCCAGCAGCAGTCAGCGGGAGTCCGGGGAGCTGTTTTTT. This sequence encodes CASSSQRESGELFF.

The chain carries TRBV15 and TRBJ1-3, with TRBD1 as a possible D gene (5 bases). The V and J ends lost 2 bases and 0 bases respectively, with 11 bases between them. CDR1 is LNHNV and CDR2 is YYDKDF in the germline V gene (reference sequence). The CDR3 consists of 16 residues. The DNA of the CDR3 is TGTGCCACCAGCAGACTAGGGACTGACTCTGGAAACACCATATATTTT. Amino acids: CATSRLGTDSGNTIYF.

This clone is medium-sized (0.01 to 0.1%) by share. CDR3 coding DNA: TGTGCCATCAGTGGGTCGGTCAATGAGCAGTTCTTC. It codes for CAISGSVNEQFF. The chain uses TRBV10-3 and TRBJ2-1; D is unresolved. Germline V gives CDR1 ENHRY, CDR2 SYGVKD. V was shortened by 4 bases and J by 6 bases, with 7 bases between the two germline ends. The CDR3 length is 12 residues.

The genes are TRBV6-4 and TRBJ1-2, with D possibly matching TRBD1 (5 bases). The V end lost 5 bases, the J end lost 9 bases, and 13 bases lay between the germline ends. This CDR3 has 12 amino acids. The germline gives CDR1 MRHNA, CDR2 SNTAGT. CDR3 in amino acids: CASSPSGGSYTF. The CDR3 nucleotides are TGTGCCAGCAGTCCATCGGGGGGTAGCTACACCTTC.